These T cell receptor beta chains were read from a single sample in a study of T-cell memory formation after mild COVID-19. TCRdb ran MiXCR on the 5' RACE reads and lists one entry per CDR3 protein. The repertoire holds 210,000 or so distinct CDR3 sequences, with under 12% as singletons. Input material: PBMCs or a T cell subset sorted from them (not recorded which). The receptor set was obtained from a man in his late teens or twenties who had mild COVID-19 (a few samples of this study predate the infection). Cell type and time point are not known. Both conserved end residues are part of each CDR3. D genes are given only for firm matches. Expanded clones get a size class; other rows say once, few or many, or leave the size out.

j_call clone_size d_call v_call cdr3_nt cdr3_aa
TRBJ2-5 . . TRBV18 TGTGCCAGCTCACCACCAATCCAAGAGACCCAGTACTTC CASSPPIQETQYF
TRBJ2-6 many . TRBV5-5 TGTGCCAGCAGCTTAAGGCTGTCGTATTCTGGGGCCAACGTCCTGACTTTC CASSLRLSYSGANVLTF
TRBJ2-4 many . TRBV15 TGTGCCACCAGCAGAGTTGCAGGGGGGGGCAAAAACATTCAGTACTTC CATSRVAGGGKNIQYF
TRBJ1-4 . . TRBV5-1 TGCGCCAGCAGCGGGACACCAGCAACTAATGAAAAACTGTTTTTT CASSGTPATNEKLFF
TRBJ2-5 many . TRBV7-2 TGTGCCAGCAGCGCCGCGGGGGCCCAAGAGACCCAGTACTTC CASSAAGAQETQYF
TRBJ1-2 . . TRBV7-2 TGTGCCAGCAGCTTAGAACAGGAGAGAGGAGGCTACACCTTC CASSLEQERGGYTF
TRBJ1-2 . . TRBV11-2 TGTGCCAGCAGCTTTGAGGGGTCTGGCTACACCTTC CASSFEGSGYTF
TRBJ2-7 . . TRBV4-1 TGCGCCAGCAGCCTCCTGCCCCAGGGGATCTACGAGCAGTACTTC CASSLLPQGIYEQYF
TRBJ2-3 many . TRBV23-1 TGCGCCAGCAGTCAATCCCCCCCTCGGCCGCGCACAGATACGCAGTATTTT CASSQSPPRPRTDTQYF
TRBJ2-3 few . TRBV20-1 TGCAGTGCTAGGGCGGCAGATACGCAGTATTTT CSARAADTQYF
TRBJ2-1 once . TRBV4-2 TGTGCCAGCAGCCATGACCGGGACAAGAAGTTCTTC CASSHDRDKKFF
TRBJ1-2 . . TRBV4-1 TGCGCCAGCAGCCAAGATGGCTATGGCTACACCTTC CASSQDGYGYTF
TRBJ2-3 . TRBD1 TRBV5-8 TGTGCCAGCAGCTTGGGACAGGGGTCAGATACGCGGTATTTT CASSLGQGSDTRYF
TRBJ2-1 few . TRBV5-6 TGTGCCAGCAGCCCCGGAGGGGGGAGGGGGAACAATGAGCAGTTCTTC CASSPGGGRGNNEQFF
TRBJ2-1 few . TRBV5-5 TGTGCCAGCAGCGGCGGAAGGTTAAATGAGCAGTTCTTC CASSGGRLNEQFF
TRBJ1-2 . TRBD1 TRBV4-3 TGCGCCAGCAGCCAAGAAACGGGAGTCAGGACAGGGAATGGCTACACCTTC CASSQETGVRTGNGYTF